Given below is one T cell receptor (beta chain) in context. Its antigen remains undetermined. Within one base of it there is no much larger clone, and no base qualities were kept. TCRbeta CDR3 regions were amplified from genomic DNA by means of the immunoSEQ Assay, a bias-controlled multiplex PCR. The study's own analysis went as follows. Within the assay, amplification of reference gene primers was used to estimate how many nucleated cells each sample contained. To quantify the absolute abundance of each unique TCRbeta CDR3 rearrangement, sequence reads were collapsed and filtered. Productive Simpson clonality was computed per sample as the square root of Simpson's diversity index over productive rearrangements. In its TCRdb copy, this immuneACCESS table keeps in-frame sequences only and misses some clones. Where compared with another copy, unresolved V genes explain less than half of these, and the others have no known cause. That table supplies the V and J calls and clone size; D and trimming were determined from the DNA. In this sample the table shows over 200,000 clones, 70% to 90% of which occur a single time. The top ten clonotypes cover 10% to 11% of the sample.

V is cut back by 0 bases and J by 3 bases, with 6 bases in the junction unmatched. Including cysteine and phenylalanine, the CDR3 has 16 amino acids. Kept here is only the CDR3 DNA, which spans 48 bases and is read in frame from base 1. From a lookup of the germline V gene, CDR1 and CDR2 are SGHDT and YYEEEE. The data were taken from a study of blood T cell repertoires in COVID-19 (dated by TCRdb to the early 2020s). With respect to the entire study: Samples from collaborators originated in the United States, Italy and Spain and spanned both the acute and convalescent phases of COVID-19. The prospective study material was composed of cDNA or gDNA derived from T cells, B-cell-depleted T cells, or PBMCs. The dataset comprised deeply sampled blood TCRbeta repertoires from subjects exposed to, actively infected with, or recovered from COVID-19. The repertoires were made available in a free public database intended to serve as a resource for research on the immune response to SARS-CoV-2. Samples came from the ongoing ImmuneRACE study (first 160 participants) plus 1,254 subjects from 6 global collaborators. Nearly every sample came with metadata listing a de-identified subject ID, COVID-19 status, age in years and sex. HLA class I and class II types, where available, came from metadata supplied by the sample provider rather than from assay-based typing.

Points the paper makes about the study in general: How much clinical and demographic metadata was included differed by source and by participant, and the metadata was provided uncurated.

In the prospective study, participants were about 18 to 95 years old, resided in 25 or so geographic areas of the United States, and were enrolled through a virtual design. To assign participants to cohorts, the prospective study relied on clinical history that participants themselves reported in a screening survey and a study questionnaire. Recovered participants in ImmuneRACE Cohort 3 were defined by two consecutive negative NP/OP PCR tests, clearance by a healthcare professional, or resolution of symptoms. Mobile phlebotomists in the prospective study collected whole blood, serum and a nasopharyngeal or oropharyngeal swab from every participant. Additional blood draws and questionnaires over a 2-month period could optionally be provided by prospective study participants. Prospective study blood samples were shipped either frozen or at room temperature before DNA extraction.

The sequence derives from a man aged 25 to 40 who had recovered from COVID-19. The specimen was PBMCs or T cells enriched from blood (not recorded which). The receptor chain draws on TRBV5-6 and TRBJ2-7; 10 nucleotides in the junction match TRBD1. The encoded CDR3 is CASSLVGGTGVYEQYF. The DNA reads as follows: TGTGCCAGCAGCTTGGTAGGAGGGACAGGGGTCTACGAGCAGTACTTC. The CDR3, completed at both ends by the reference TRBV5-6 and TRBJ2-7 genes, gives the full variable domain DAGVTQSPTHLIKTRGQQVTLRCSPKSGHDTVSWYQQALGQGPQFIFQYYEEEERQRGNFPDRFSGHQFPNYSSELNVNALLLGDSALYLCASSLVGGTGVYEQYFGPGTRLTVT.